This T cell receptor (beta chain) was documented in a study of identical twins. TCRdb itself ran the 5' RACE reads through MiXCR, one entry per CDR3 protein. The sample includes about 330,000 distinct CDR3 sequences, 10% to 15% of them seen just once. This same sample was also taken into another study, of yellow fever vaccine responses in identical twins.

This receptor was identified in a woman under 30 in good health. Sequences were obtained from CD8+ T cells sorted from blood.

CDR3 amino acids: CATTDRYNEQFF. The CDR3 DNA sequence: TGTGCCACCACGGACAGGTACAATGAGCAGTTCTTC. The V and J genes are TRBV28 and TRBJ2-1; 7 positions match TRBD1. V dropped 10 bases and J dropped 4; count of bases not matched to a gene: 4. The CDR3 sequence is 12 residues long. CDR1 is MDHEN, CDR2 SYDVKM, per germline.